The 18 T cell receptor beta chains listed next were all sequenced from one sample in a study of naive and memory T cell subsets (dated by TCRdb to between 2016 and 2019). Libraries were built with UMI-ligation and nested PCR. Sequencing was carried out with an Illumina MiSeq. The ligated cDNA was amplified in four rounds of PCR with nested alpha and beta constant region primers together with the SP2 primer. TCRdb itself trimmed the public reads at Q25 with fastp, ran MiXCR and retained productive beta chains. Rows merge per CDR3 protein into single entries with the most common DNA and genes. This sample gives around 37,000 distinct CDR3 sequences in total; 8% to 13% of them show up just once. Jointly, the top ten make up roughly 3.9% of the sample. The treatment or condition tag for this specimen amounts to: skin biopsy from PPD injection site in Mantoux-positive individual. A robust, sensitive protocol for the amplification, sequencing and analysis of TCRs was described in the study, in which 3' ligation of a UMI-containing oligonucleotide to TCR cDNA was used.

Material: skin, obtained from a tuberculin skin test site. These receptor sequences come from an adult in good health.

V and J are TRBV6-5 and TRBJ2-5; TRBD2 aligns across 10 bases. The V gene end was trimmed by 5 bases and the J gene end by 5 bases; junction bases not matched to a gene: 17. This CDR3 contains 18 residues. Germline V gene sequence: CDR1 MNHEY, CDR2 SVGAGI. CDR3 coding DNA: TGTGCCAGCAGTACCGGGACTAGCGTCTCCCAGAGACGGGAGACCCAGTACTTC. Translating it yields CASSTGTSVSQRRETQYF.

This clonotype was seen ten or more times. This chain links TRBV19 with TRBJ2-1; D may be TRBD2 (5 bases). The V gene's germline CDR1 is LNHDA and CDR2 SQIVND (reference sequence). V was clipped by 3 bases and J by 0 bases, with 9 bases between them. There are 15 residues in the CDR3. In DNA, the CDR3 is TGTGCCAGTAGTATGGGAGACATCTCCTACAATGAGCAGTTCTTC. It specifies CASSMGDISYNEQFF.

This clonotype was counted only a few times. The rearrangement joins TRBV6-2 or TRBV6-3 to TRBJ1-5; no definite D call. V was shortened by 6 bases and J by 0 bases, with 9 bases between the two germline ends. The CDR3 covers 14 residues. Looked up from germline, CDR1 is MNHEY and CDR2 is SVGEGT. The CDR3 bases are TGTGCCAGCAGCCAACAGAATAGCAATCAGCCCCAGCATTTT. The encoded protein is CASSQQNSNQPQHF.

About this clonotype: This sequence may be a read error, since a much larger clone differs from it by one base. The V gene is TRBV29-1, the J gene TRBJ2-1; no firm D call. The CDR3 is 11 residues long. Germline loops: CDR1 SQVTM, CDR2 ANQGSEA. The CDR3 DNA sequence: TGCAGCGTTGATACCTACAATAAGCAGTTCTTC. It specifies CSVDTYNKQFF.

J is TRBJ2-1 and V is TRBV28, with 8 nucleotides matching TRBD2. V was pared by 3 bases and J by 6 bases, with 1 base of the junction left unmatched. The CDR3 is made up of 13 amino acids. Per the germline V gene, CDR1 is MDHEN and CDR2 is SYDVKM. The DNA of the CDR3 is TGTGCCAGCAGTTTCCTAGCGGGCAATGAGCAGTTCTTC. Translation: CASSFLAGNEQFF.

This clonotype was recorded at least ten times. The CDR3 DNA reads TGTGCAAGTCGTAGTCTCCGGGACCCTAGGGAAGAGACCCAGTACTTC. Protein: CASRSLRDPREETQYF. The chain combines TRBV12-2 with TRBJ2-5; TRBD2, as called in the table, went unchecked against the DNA. TRBV12-2 is noted as a pseudogene. The CDR3 extends over 16 amino acids.

This clonotype has only a few counts. V and J are TRBV6-2 or TRBV6-3 and TRBJ2-2; D not resolved. CDR1 and CDR2 (germline): MNHEY, SVGEGT. This CDR3 has 17 amino acids. Trimming took off 0 bases at V and 4 bases at J, with 15 bases between the two ends. The CDR3 DNA reads TGTGCCAGCAGTTACTCGGTCGCTACCTCGCCCACCGGGGAGCTGTTTTTT. Residues: CASSYSVATSPTGELFF.

This clonotype was found many times. This chain joins TRBV20-1 and TRBJ2-1; possibly TRBD2 for D (5 bases). This CDR3 spans 14 amino acids. Looked up from germline, CDR1 is DFQATT and CDR2 is SNEGSKA (reference sequence). V was cut by 3 bases and J by 3 bases, with 12 bases left in between. DNA of the CDR3: TGCAGTGCTAGTATCGAGCGGTACTACAATGAGCAGTTCTTC. Translation: CSASIERYYNEQFF.

The chain uses TRBV18 and TRBJ1-1; 7 bases match TRBD1. Germline lookup yields CDR1 KGHSH and CDR2 LQKENI. CDR3 size: 14 residues. The junction had 4 bases not matched to a gene; V was cut back by 1 base and J by 5 bases. The CDR3 reads CASSPQGARTEAFF. The CDR3 DNA reads TGTGCCAGCTCACCACAGGGGGCGAGGACTGAAGCTTTCTTT.

The chain uses TRBV7-8 and TRBJ2-7; no definite D call. V was clipped by 2 bases and J by 3 bases, with 8 bases between them. CDR3 size: 13 residues. CDR1 and CDR2 (germline): SGHVS, FQNEAQ. The CDR3 region has the DNA TGTGCCAGCAGCTTATCCAGAGACTACGAGCAGTACTTC. Its protein product is CASSLSRDYEQYF.

The rearrangement links TRBV6-6 to TRBJ2-7; the D gene is possibly TRBD1 (6 bases). The CDR3 covers 13 residues. Deletions cut 2 bases from V and 10 bases from J, with 15 bases between. Germline V CDR1 and CDR2: MNHNY, SVGAGI (reference sequence). The DNA for the CDR3 is TGTGCCAGCAGTTACATGGACGGACAGAAACAGTACTTC. Encoded protein: CASSYMDGQKQYF.

A few counts support this clonotype. The chain links TRBV5-1 to TRBJ2-7; D unresolved. CDR3 length: 13 amino acids. Trimming took 7 bases from V and 2 from J, leaving 13 bases between them. The germline CDR1 and CDR2 sequences are SGHRS and YFSETQ. As DNA, the CDR3 is TGCGCCAGCCAAATCCGACCCACCTACGAGCAGTACTTC. It yields the protein CASQIRPTYEQYF.

There are many counts of this clonotype. The chain is built from TRBV11-3 and TRBJ1-1; D is possibly TRBD1 (5 bases). Trimming removed 5 bases at V and 5 bases at J, with 15 bases between. This CDR3 has 14 amino acids. Germline V gives CDR1 SGHNT, CDR2 YENEEA. CDR3 DNA sequence: TGTGCCAGCAGCACAGGACCTGGTCCGACTGAAGCTTTCTTT. Protein product: CASSTGPGPTEAFF.

There are many counts of this clonotype. The gene calls are TRBV5-1 and TRBJ2-1; tentatively, D is TRBD2 (6 bases). The length of the CDR3 is 17 residues. Trimming took 1 base from V and 0 from J, leaving 14 bases between them. Germline CDR1 reads SGHRS; CDR2 reads YFSETQ. The CDR3 is CASSLTLGGSSYNEQFF. CDR3 sequence (DNA): TGCGCCAGCAGCTTGACACTCGGGGGTAGCTCCTACAATGAGCAGTTCTTC.

V usage is TRBV12-3 or TRBV12-4 and J usage is TRBJ1-2; 7 bases match TRBD1. V shed 8 bases and J 1 base; nucleotides not matched to a gene: 10. The CDR3 is made up of 15 amino acids. The CDR3 loop is CASGGSGTVNYGYTF. CDR3 nucleotides: TGTGCCAGCGGGGGCTCCGGGACAGTTAACTATGGCTACACCTTC.

This clonotype is medium-sized in the sample. The chain is built from TRBV7-3 and TRBJ2-1, with 13 bases aligning to TRBD2. Germline lookup yields CDR1 SGHTA and CDR2 FQGTGA. After removal of 5 bases from V and 7 bases from J, the junction contained 5 bases not matched to a gene. There are 15 residues in the CDR3. In nucleotides, the CDR3 is TGTGCCAGCAGCGAACTAGCGGGAGGGCGGAATGAGCAGTTCTTC. It translates to CASSELAGGRNEQFF.

This clonotype has a count of ten or more. The gene calls are TRBV24-1 and TRBJ1-2; 9 nucleotides line up with TRBD1. Germline V gene sequence: CDR1 KGHDR, CDR2 SFDVKD. CDR3 length equals 16 residues. V lost 0 bases to trimming and J lost 5 bases; unmatched junction nucleotides: 6. The CDR3 DNA is TGTGCCACCAGTGATTTGCAAACAGGGGGCAAGTATGGCTACACCTTC. This gives the protein CATSDLQTGGKYGYTF.

A few counts support this clonotype. V is TRBV5-4 and J is TRBJ2-1, with D uncertain. CDR3 length: 14 residues. Looked up from germline, CDR1 is SGHNT and CDR2 is YYREEE (reference sequence). The V end was cut by 6 bases, the J end by 0 bases, with 10 bases between. The CDR3 here is CASKTGRSYNEQFF. The CDR3 DNA reads as TGTGCCAGCAAGACTGGTCGCTCCTACAATGAGCAGTTCTTC.